The 8 T cell receptor beta chains listed next were all sequenced from one sample in a study of cytomegalovirus exposure and HLA in healthy donors. PCR was performed using 60 Vbeta and 13 Jbeta primers. The table came from immunoSEQ multiplex PCR; TCRdb's copy has only in-frame clones and leaves some out. The sample carries about 55,000 clones, about 82% recorded once. What was sequenced was PBMCs. These receptors were collected from a man aged 30 to 45 in good health and CMV-seronegative.

This chain uses TRBV9 with TRBJ1-2, with 11 bases matching TRBD1. V shed 2 bases, J shed 3 bases, and the junction held 12 bases outside the gene matches. Germline CDR1 SGDLS, CDR2 YYNGEE. The CDR3 is made up of 18 amino acids. CDR3 amino acids: CASSVTGTGGEEDYGYTF. CDR3 in DNA: TGTGCCAGCAGCGTTACAGGGACAGGGGGAGAGGAGGACTATGGCTACACCTTC.

CDR3 region: CASQPGQGPNTIYF. The CDR3 DNA reads TGTGCCAGCCAACCGGGACAGGGGCCAAACACCATATATTTT. The chain combines TRBV19 with TRBJ1-3; TRBD1 aligns across 10 bases. Germline lookup yields CDR1 LNHDA and CDR2 SQIVND (reference sequence). The CDR3 length is 14 residues. The trim removed 9 bases at V and 6 bases at J, leaving 8 bases unmatched.

This chain joins TRBV19 and TRBJ2-1; 8 bases agree with TRBD2. V was clipped by 1 base and J by 7 bases; unmatched bases: 6. Germline V gene lookup returns CDR1 LNHDA and CDR2 SQIVND (reference sequence). This CDR3 has 15 residues. The CDR3 reads CASSIVSGKTNEQFF. The CDR3 nucleotides are TGTGCCAGTAGTATAGTTAGCGGGAAAACAAATGAGCAGTTCTTC.

The chain joins TRBV9 to TRBJ1-1, with a possible D match to TRBD1 (5 bases). There are 14 residues in the CDR3. The V gene's germline CDR1 is SGDLS and CDR2 YYNGEE. The V end lost 0 bases, the J end lost 1 base, and 7 bases lay between the germline ends. The CDR3 region is CASSVVGQNTEAFF. The CDR3 DNA follows: TGTGCCAGCAGCGTAGTAGGACAGAACACTGAAGCTTTCTTT.

J is TRBJ2-7 and V is TRBV28; the match to TRBD2 covers 15 bases. The V gene's germline CDR1 is MDHEN and CDR2 SYDVKM. This CDR3 has 22 residues. Unmatched junction bases numbered 19, after V lost 4 bases and J lost 0 bases. This chain's CDR3 is CASSSPYPAGTSGGLRSYEQYF. The DNA of the CDR3 is TGTGCCAGCAGTTCCCCATACCCCGCCGGGACTAGCGGGGGGCTTCGCTCCTACGAGCAGTACTTC. Supplemented by reference TRBV28 and TRBJ2-7, the full variable domain reads DVKVTQSSRYLVKRTGEKVFLECVQDMDHENMFWYRQDPGLGLRLIYFSYDVKMKEKGDIPEGYSVSREKKERFSLILESASTNQTSMYLCASSSPYPAGTSGGLRSYEQYFGPGTRLTVT.

This CDR3 is CASSSWTGITNTEAFF. CDR3 DNA sequence: TGTGCCAGCAGCTCCTGGACAGGGATTACTAACACTGAAGCTTTCTTT. The V and J genes are TRBV7-9 and TRBJ1-1; 8 bases map to TRBD1. Per the germline V gene, CDR1 is SEHNR and CDR2 is FQNEAQ (reference sequence). This CDR3 spans 16 amino acids. With V trimmed by 4 bases and J by 2 bases, 9 bases remained unmatched. Full variable domain (rest looked up from reference TRBV7-9 and TRBJ1-1): DTGVSQNPRHKITKRGQNVTFRCDPISEHNRLYWYRQTLGQGPEFLTYFQNEAQLEKSRLLSDRFSAERPKGSFSTLEIQRTEQGDSAMYLCASSSWTGITNTEAFFGQGTRLTVV.

The V gene is TRBV7-2, the J gene TRBJ2-7, with 9 bases lining up with TRBD1. V dropped 6 bases and J dropped 2; count of bases not matched to a gene: 8. CDR3 size: 15 residues. In germline, CDR1 is SGHTA, CDR2 FQGNSA. The CDR3 nucleotides read TGTGCCAGCAGAAAATCCGGGACAGGGACCTACGAGCAGTACTTC. Protein: CASRKSGTGTYEQYF. The full variable domain, completed using reference TRBV7-2 and TRBJ2-7, is GAGVSQSPSNKVTEKGKDVELRCDPISGHTALYWYRQSLGQGLEFLIYFQGNSAPDKSGLPSDRFSAERTGGSVSTLTIQRTQQEDSAVYLCASRKSGTGTYEQYFGPGTRLTVT.

The CDR3 coding sequence is TGTGCCAGCAGAAATATGGCGGGCGAGTCCTACGAGCAGTACTTC. This codes for CASRNMAGESYEQYF. The chain has TRBV6-6 and TRBJ2-7, with D perhaps matching TRBD2 (5 bases). CDR3 size: 15 residues. Trimming stripped 6 bases from V and 1 base from J, with 16 bases between. CDR1 is MNHNY, CDR2 SVGAGI, per germline (reference sequence).